One and the same sample provided the 32 T cell receptor beta chains below, sequenced in a study of blood T cell repertoires in COVID-19. Measured with immunoSEQ multiplex PCR; TCRdb has only the in-frame clones, and not every one. This sample has about 120,000 clones, with around four fifths found just once. The source material was peripheral blood. Source of these receptors: a human donor in a cohort sampled during active COVID-19.

The V call is TRBV4-2, the J call TRBJ1-1; 8 bases fit TRBD1. The germline gives CDR1 LGHNA, CDR2 YNFKEQ. CDR3 length equals 15 residues. V was pared by 1 base and J by 1 base, with 2 bases of the junction left unmatched. CDR3 sequence reads: CASSQGDRSNTEAFF. In DNA form, the CDR3 reads TGTGCCAGCAGCCAAGGGGACAGGTCGAACACTGAAGCTTTCTTT.

This clone turned up a few times. This chain connects TRBV19 to TRBJ1-5; maybe TRBD1 (6 bases). Germline V gives CDR1 LNHDA, CDR2 SQIVND (reference sequence). The CDR3 length is 16 residues. V was pared by 7 bases and J by 0 bases, with 16 bases between. The CDR3 DNA is TGTGCCAGTATGGGGGGGGCTTCCCATAGCAATCAGCCCCAGCATTTT. This gives the protein CASMGGASHSNQPQHF.

This chain connects TRBV5-1 to TRBJ2-5; 8 nucleotides align to TRBD1. Germline trimming cut 4 bases from V and 4 bases from J; bases unmatched to any gene: 6. The CDR3 loop spans 14 amino acids. Germline CDR1 and CDR2: SGHRS and YFSETQ. CDR3 bases: TGCGCCAGCAGCAACGACAGGGGACGAGAGACCCAGTACTTC. This sequence encodes CASSNDRGRETQYF.

As concerns this clone: The same CDR3 arises from other DNA sequences in this sample as well. CDR3 region: CASSYGRGGTDTQYF. CDR3 sequence (DNA): TGTGCCAGCAGTTACGGGCGGGGGGGCACAGATACGCAGTATTTT. The gene calls are TRBV6-6 and TRBJ2-3; 8 bases are shared with TRBD2. Losses at the gene ends were 2 bases for V and 1 base for J; bases not matched to a gene: 2. The CDR3 totals 15 residues. Germline CDR1 MNHNY, CDR2 SVGAGI (reference sequence).

This rearrangement joins TRBV12-3 or TRBV12-4 to TRBJ1-2; D perhaps matches TRBD1 (6 bases). The CDR3 sequence is 13 residues long. V was trimmed by 5 bases and J by 8 bases, leaving 15 bases between them. The CDR3: CASSQGQSYGYTF. Written as DNA, the CDR3 is TGTGCCAGCAGTCAAGGACAGAGCTACGGCTACACCTTC.

The chain uses TRBV9 and TRBJ2-3; 11 bases align to TRBD2. This CDR3 contains 15 residues. The V segment lost 3 bases and the J segment 7 bases; nucleotides outside the gene matches: 7. From germline, CDR1 is SGDLS and CDR2 YYNGEE. The DNA of the CDR3 is TGTGCCAGCAGCGCGACTAGCGGGGTGATGTATACGCAGTATTTT. It encodes CASSATSGVMYTQYF.

The V and J genes are TRBV19 and TRBJ1-6; 10 bases line up with TRBD1. The CDR3 extends over 18 amino acids. V lost 8 bases and J lost 5; bases outside the gene matches: 15. Germline values: CDR1 LNHDA, CDR2 SQIVND (reference sequence). This CDR3 is CASGFYSEGTGDNSPLHF. CDR3 nucleotides: TGTGCCAGTGGCTTCTACTCGGAAGGGACAGGGGATAATTCACCCCTCCACTTT.

The chain links TRBV18 to TRBJ2-1; D possibly corresponds to TRBD2 (6 bases). CDR1 is KGHSH, CDR2 LQKENI, per germline. The CDR3 is 15 amino acids. V dropped 3 bases and J dropped 2 bases, with 11 bases sitting between them. This CDR3 reads CASSPRSGAYNEQFF. CDR3 coding DNA: TGTGCCAGCTCACCCAGATCGGGGGCCTACAATGAGCAGTTCTTC. Complete variable domain (other parts from reference TRBV18 and TRBJ2-1): NAGVMQNPRHLVRRRGQEARLRCSPMKGHSHVYWYRQLPEEGLKFMVYLQKENIIDESGMPKERFSAEFPKEGPSILRIQQVVRGDSAAYFCASSPRSGAYNEQFFGPGTRLTVL.

The chain uses TRBV7-6 and TRBJ2-2; TRBD2 is a possible D gene (7 bases). Trimming stripped 7 bases from V and 4 bases from J, with 19 bases between. The CDR3 runs to 16 residues. The germline V gene encodes CDR1 SGHVS and CDR2 FNYEAQ. CDR3 region: CASNELGGGSTGELFF. DNA for the CDR3: TGTGCCAGCAACGAATTAGGGGGGGGTTCCACCGGGGAGCTGTTTTTT.

The chain couples TRBV10-2 to TRBJ2-7, with D perhaps matching TRBD1 (5 bases). V lost 10 bases and J 2 bases, leaving 21 bases between the germline ends. From germline, CDR1 is WSHSY and CDR2 SAAADI. This CDR3 region has 15 residues. The CDR3 sequence is CANKTGFEPTYEQYF. CDR3 nucleotides: TGCGCCAACAAAACAGGTTTCGAACCAACCTACGAGCAGTACTTC.

This chain joins TRBV28 and TRBJ1-5, with TRBD1 matching over 8 bases. Trimming at V came to 7 bases and at J to 7 bases, leaving 3 bases not matched to a gene. Germline V gene lookup returns CDR1 MDHEN and CDR2 SYDVKM. The CDR3 runs 12 residues. As DNA, the CDR3 is TGTGCCAGCACAGGGGGCGTCCAGCCCCAGCATTTT. It yields the protein CASTGGVQPQHF.

The chain joins TRBV2 to TRBJ2-1; D is perhaps TRBD1 (5 bases). V was clipped by 8 bases and J by 3 bases, with 14 bases between them. The V gene's germline CDR1 is SNHLY and CDR2 FYNNEI. The CDR3 extends over 14 amino acids. The CDR3 loop is CASVRQSLYNEQFF. The CDR3 nucleotides read TGTGCCAGCGTTCGACAGTCCCTCTACAATGAGCAGTTCTTC.

The chain combines TRBV11-2 with TRBJ2-3, with TRBD2 identical over 10 bases. The germline V gene encodes CDR1 SGHAT and CDR2 FQNNGV. The CDR3 runs 15 residues. After removal of 2 bases from V and 4 bases from J, the junction contained 3 bases not matched to a gene. The CDR3 sequence is CASSLRLAGADTQYF. Here the CDR3 DNA reads TGTGCCAGCAGCTTAAGGCTAGCGGGGGCAGATACGCAGTATTTT. The whole variable domain, remainder taken from reference TRBV11-2 and TRBJ2-3, is EAGVAQSPRYKIIEKRQSVAFWCNPISGHATLYWYQQILGQGPKLLIQFQNNGVVDDSQLPKDRFSAERLKGVDSTLKIQPAKLEDSAVYLCASSLRLAGADTQYFGPGTRLTVL.

The chain joins TRBV18 to TRBJ2-3, with D tentatively TRBD2 (5 bases). The V end was cut by 2 bases, the J end by 1 base, with 7 bases between. CDR3 size: 14 residues. Germline CDR1 and CDR2: KGHSH and LQKENI. CDR3 residues: CASSPIGGTDTQYF. The DNA for the CDR3 is TGTGCCAGCTCACCAATCGGGGGCACAGATACGCAGTATTTT.

The gene calls are TRBV7-2 and TRBJ2-1; 7 bases match TRBD1. This CDR3 is 12 amino acids long. Germline V gene sequence: CDR1 SGHTA, CDR2 FQGNSA. The V segment lost 4 bases and the J segment 8 bases; nucleotides outside the gene matches: 2. CDR3 loop: CASSYTGDEQFF. The CDR3, as DNA: TGTGCCAGCAGCTACACAGGGGATGAGCAGTTCTTC. Using reference TRBV7-2 and TRBJ2-1 for the parts outside the CDR3, the full variable domain is GAGVSQSPSNKVTEKGKDVELRCDPISGHTALYWYRQSLGQGLEFLIYFQGNSAPDKSGLPSDRFSAERTGGSVSTLTIQRTQQEDSAVYLCASSYTGDEQFFGPGTRLTVL.

The chain joins TRBV19 to TRBJ1-6; 8 bases map to TRBD1. Losses at the gene ends were 5 bases for V and 8 bases for J; bases not matched to a gene: 5. The CDR3 spans 14 residues. In germline, CDR1 is LNHDA, CDR2 SQIVND (reference sequence). CDR3 protein: CASSPGTGYSPLHF. The CDR3 DNA reads TGTGCCAGTAGTCCCGGGACAGGCTATTCACCCCTCCACTTT.

The CDR3 is CASRPDSVPNSPLHF. The DNA of the CDR3 is TGTGCCAGCAGGCCGGACAGTGTTCCTAATTCACCCCTCCACTTT. The gene calls are TRBV6-5 and TRBJ1-6; tentative D call: TRBD1 (6 bases). Germline loops: CDR1 MNHEY, CDR2 SVGAGI. V dropped 6 bases and J dropped 6 bases, with 15 bases sitting between them. The CDR3 totals 15 residues.

This clone came up a few times. V gene TRBV10-2 combines with J gene TRBJ2-2; tentatively, D is TRBD1 (5 bases). V shed 6 bases and J shed 6 bases, with 11 bases lying between them. The CDR3 is 13 amino acids. Germline loops: CDR1 WSHSY, CDR2 SAAADI. CDR3 DNA: TGCGCCAGCAGCCAAGCCAGGGCCGGGGAGCTGTTTTTT. Amino acid sequence: CASSQARAGELFF.

This chain connects TRBV6-6 to TRBJ2-7; D is ambiguous. Germline assignment: CDR1 MNHNY and CDR2 SVGAGI (reference sequence). Trimming cost V 2 bases and J 3 bases, with 8 bases left between them. This CDR3 comprises 13 residues. CDR3 sequence: CASSYSGSYEQYF. In nucleotides, the CDR3 is TGTGCCAGCAGTTACAGTGGCAGCTACGAGCAGTACTTC.

This chain connects TRBV15 to TRBJ1-2; D might be TRBD1 (5 bases). This CDR3 contains 14 residues. Deletions cut 11 bases from V and 3 bases from J, with 19 bases between. Per germline, CDR1 LNHNV and CDR2 YYDKDF (reference sequence). DNA of the CDR3: TGTGCCGTGGCGGACACCTCCTCCTACTATGGCTACACCTTC. Translation: CAVADTSSYYGYTF.

The J gene is TRBJ1-1, the V gene TRBV5-1, with TRBD1 matching over 8 bases. Trimming removed 4 bases from V and 6 bases from J; junction bases left unmatched: 11. The CDR3 runs 15 residues. The germline V gene has CDR1 SGHRS and CDR2 YFSETQ. In nucleotides, the CDR3 is TGCGCCAGCAGCGCCCAGGGGGCGCCGGGTGCTGAAGCTTTCTTT. As protein: CASSAQGAPGAEAFF. Full variable domain (missing parts from reference TRBV5-1 and TRBJ1-1): KAGVTQTPRYLIKTRGQQVTLSCSPISGHRSVSWYQQTPGQGLQFLFEYFSETQRNKGNFPGRFSGRQFSNSRSEMNVSTLELGDSALYLCASSAQGAPGAEAFFGQGTRLTVV.

V is TRBV7-9 and J is TRBJ1-2; D gene uncertain. CDR1 and CDR2 (germline): SEHNR, FQNEAQ (reference sequence). This CDR3 has 14 residues. Trimming pared 1 base from V and 1 base from J, leaving 7 bases between. The CDR3 nucleotides are TGTGCCAGCAGCTTAGTTTTAAATAACTATGGCTACACCTTC. It encodes CASSLVLNNYGYTF.

This sequence joins TRBV3-1 (or the pseudogene TRBV3-2) and TRBJ1-1; TRBD1 might be the D (5 bases). The germline CDR1 and CDR2 sequences are LGHDT and YNNKEL (reference sequence). The CDR3 is 14 residues long. The V gene lost 0 bases and the J gene lost 9 bases, with 14 bases spanning the gap. CDR3 DNA: TGTGCCAGCAGCCAAGATCACAGCAGGGCTCAAGCTTTCTTT. The encoded protein is CASSQDHSRAQAFF.

The CDR3 sequence: CASSPPGGRNEQFF. The CDR3 DNA follows: TGTGCCAGCAGCCCACCGGGGGGGCGGAATGAGCAGTTCTTC. This chain joins TRBV11-3 and TRBJ2-1; the match to TRBD2 covers 8 bases. CDR1 and CDR2 (germline): SGHNT, YENEEA. This CDR3 contains 14 residues. V was pared by 5 bases and J by 7 bases, with 7 bases of the junction left unmatched.

This chain joins TRBV13 and TRBJ2-1; D uncertain. Trimming pared 0 bases from V and 13 bases from J, leaving 7 bases between. This CDR3 has 11 residues. CDR1 is PRHDT, CDR2 FYEKMQ, per germline (reference sequence). CDR3 sequence reads: CASSLGGSQFF. CDR3 nucleotides: TGTGCCAGCAGCTTAGGGGGCTCTCAGTTCTTC.

The chain carries TRBV12-3 or TRBV12-4 and TRBJ2-3; no clear D gene. The V end was cut by 6 bases, the J end by 2 bases, with 3 bases between. CDR3 length equals 11 residues. In DNA form, the CDR3 reads TGTGCCAGCAGCTACACAGATACGCAGTATTTT. Translating gives CASSYTDTQYF.

This chain joins TRBV4-2 and TRBJ2-5; D is perhaps TRBD2 (7 bases). The CDR3 consists of 16 residues. CDR1 LGHNA and CDR2 YNFKEQ come from the germline V gene. Deletions cut 0 bases from V and 5 bases from J, with 16 bases between. Written as DNA, the CDR3 is TGTGCCAGCAGCCAAGATCGGGCGGGGGCTAGGGAGACCCAGTACTTC. This codes for CASSQDRAGARETQYF.

The CDR3: CASSTRTGHGYTF. The CDR3 nucleotides are TGTGCCAGCAGCACTCGGACAGGGCATGGCTACACCTTC. The chain is built from TRBV21-1 and TRBJ1-2; TRBD1 is the table's D call, not checked against the DNA. TRBV21-1 is marked as a pseudogene. This CDR3 spans 13 amino acids.

The V call is TRBV18, the J call TRBJ2-7; the match to TRBD2 covers 9 bases. Per the germline V gene, CDR1 is KGHSH and CDR2 is LQKENI. This CDR3 comprises 16 residues. Germline trimming cut 3 bases from V and 0 bases from J; bases unmatched to any gene: 6. The CDR3 loop is CASSPLSSGDSYEQYF. Written as DNA, the CDR3 is TGTGCCAGCTCACCGCTCTCTAGCGGGGACTCCTACGAGCAGTACTTC.

The J gene is TRBJ2-6, the V gene TRBV2, with D possibly TRBD1 on 5 matching bases. The CDR3 covers 15 residues. V was shortened by 3 bases and J by 4 bases, with 10 bases between the two germline ends. The germline CDR1 and CDR2 sequences are SNHLY and FYNNEI. The CDR3 DNA is TGTGCCAGCAGTGACAGGGTATGGGGGGCCAACGTCCTGACTTTC. Encoded protein: CASSDRVWGANVLTF.

The chain links TRBV3-1 (or the pseudogene TRBV3-2) to TRBJ1-4; the D is unclear. Germline lookup yields CDR1 LGHDT and CDR2 YNNKEL (reference sequence). The CDR3 has 15 amino acids. The V gene lost 1 base and the J gene lost 7 bases, with 13 bases spanning the gap. The CDR3 DNA is TGTGCCAGCAGCCAAGGGGCGGGTTTGGGTGAAAAACTGTTTTTT. Its translation is CASSQGAGLGEKLFF.

V and J are TRBV5-1 and TRBJ2-5, with TRBD2 as a possible D gene (5 bases). The CDR3 totals 14 residues. CDR1 and CDR2 from the germline V gene are SGHRS and YFSETQ. Trimming pared 0 bases from V and 5 bases from J, leaving 11 bases between. CDR3 protein: CASSLDVGEETQYF. CDR3 DNA: TGCGCCAGCAGCTTGGATGTGGGAGAGGAGACCCAGTACTTC. The whole variable domain, filled in from reference TRBV5-1 and TRBJ2-5, reads KAGVTQTPRYLIKTRGQQVTLSCSPISGHRSVSWYQQTPGQGLQFLFEYFSETQRNKGNFPGRFSGRQFSNSRSEMNVSTLELGDSALYLCASSLDVGEETQYFGPGTRLLVL.